This T cell receptor (beta chain) was captured by sequencing in a study of shared T cell receptors in the human thymus. Profiled with immunoSEQ multiplex PCR; TCRdb holds only in-frame clones, not every one. The repertoire holds about 380,000 clones, roughly 94% seen once, with around 0.018% in the top ten. J gave up 5 bases and V 5 bases, and 3 bases lay outside the gene matches. The CDR3 is 13 amino acids. Germline CDR1 SGHTA, CDR2 FQGNSA. Sequencing used thymocytes. This clonotype was obtained from a human donor. The V and J genes are TRBV7-2 and TRBJ1-5; TRBD1 matches at 7 bases. Here the CDR3 reads CASSEDRDQPQHF. The CDR3 bases are TGTGCCAGCAGCGAAGACAGGGATCAGCCCCAGCATTTT.